The entry that follows covers one T cell receptor (beta chain) sequence. The data stem from a study of radiotherapy plus CTLA-4 blockade in lung cancer. Study-wide context: Among enrolled patients, roughly 17% responded and roughly 28% achieved disease control.

Only in-frame clones appear in the TCRdb table, and some are missing; sequencing was by immunoSEQ multiplex PCR. This table has approximately 85,000 clones, around 85% appearing once. The TCR sequence derives from a human donor with non-small cell lung cancer who had a partial response to radiotherapy plus ipilimumab. The sequencing here drew on peripheral blood, taken from a patient treated with radiotherapy plus ipilimumab.

Here the CDR3 DNA reads TGTGCCAGCAGCCCCGGGGGTCAGCCCCAGCATTTT. Amino acid sequence: CASSPGGQPQHF. V is TRBV7-8 and J is TRBJ1-5, with D possibly TRBD1 on 5 matching bases. The CDR3 is 12 residues long. V gave up 5 bases and J gave up 6 bases, with 8 bases separating them. Germline CDR1 is SGHVS and CDR2 is FQNEAQ.